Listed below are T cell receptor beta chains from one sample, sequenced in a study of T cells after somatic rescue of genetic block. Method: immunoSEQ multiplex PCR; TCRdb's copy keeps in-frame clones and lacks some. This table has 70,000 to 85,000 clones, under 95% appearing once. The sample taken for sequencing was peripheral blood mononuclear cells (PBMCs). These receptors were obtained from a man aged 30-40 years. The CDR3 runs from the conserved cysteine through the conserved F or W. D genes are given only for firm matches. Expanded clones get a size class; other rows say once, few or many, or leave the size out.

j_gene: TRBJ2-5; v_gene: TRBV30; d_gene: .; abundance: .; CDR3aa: CAWSPLTGKETQYF; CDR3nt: TGTGCCTGGAGCCCCTTGACAGGCAAAGAGACCCAGTACTTC
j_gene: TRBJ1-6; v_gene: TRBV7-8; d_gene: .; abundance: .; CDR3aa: CASSTGLIIGSPLHF; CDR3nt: TGTGCCAGCAGCACGGGTCTAATTATCGGTTCACCCCTCCACTTT
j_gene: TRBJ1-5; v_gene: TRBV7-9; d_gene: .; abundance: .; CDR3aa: CASALESNQPQHF; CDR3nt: TGTGCCAGCGCCCTTGAGAGCAATCAGCCCCAGCATTTT
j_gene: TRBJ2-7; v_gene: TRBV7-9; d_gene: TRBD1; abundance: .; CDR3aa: CASSLTGGAFPSYEQYF; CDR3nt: TGTGCCAGCAGTTTAACAGGGGGCGCTTTCCCCTCGTACGAGCAGTACTTC
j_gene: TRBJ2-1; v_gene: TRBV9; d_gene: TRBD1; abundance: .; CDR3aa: CASSVSGQGAYNEQFF; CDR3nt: TGTGCCAGCAGCGTATCGGGACAGGGGGCCTACAATGAGCAGTTCTTC
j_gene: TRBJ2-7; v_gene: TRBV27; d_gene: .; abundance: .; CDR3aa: CASSFGGSPGVYEQYF; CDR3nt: TGTGCCAGCAGTTTTGGGGGCAGTCCGGGGGTCTACGAGCAGTACTTC
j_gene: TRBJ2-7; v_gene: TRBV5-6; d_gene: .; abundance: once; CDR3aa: CASSFGVYEQYF; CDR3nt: TGTGCCAGCAGCTTTGGAGTCTACGAGCAGTACTTC
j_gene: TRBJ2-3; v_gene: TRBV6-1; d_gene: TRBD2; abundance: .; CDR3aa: CASTGLAGGTDTQYF; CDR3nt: TGTGCCAGCACCGGACTAGCGGGGGGCACAGATACGCAGTATTTT
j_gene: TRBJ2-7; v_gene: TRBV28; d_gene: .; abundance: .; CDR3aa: CASSLTPTGRTYEQYF; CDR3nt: TGTGCCAGCAGTTTAACTCCGACAGGACGTACCTACGAGCAGTACTTC
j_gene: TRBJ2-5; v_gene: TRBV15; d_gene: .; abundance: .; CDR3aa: CATSRENWEEAQYF; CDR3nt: TGTGCCACCAGCAGAGAAAATTGGGAAGAGGCCCAGTACTTC
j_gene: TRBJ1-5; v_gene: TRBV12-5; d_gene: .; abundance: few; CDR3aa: CARVYRRVGNQPQHF; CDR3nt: TGTGCTAGGGTTTACCGGAGGGTTGGCAATCAGCCCCAGCATTTT
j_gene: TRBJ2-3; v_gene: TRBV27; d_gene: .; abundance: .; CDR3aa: CASSARVNPGTDTQYF; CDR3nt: TGTGCCAGCAGTGCCCGGGTTAACCCTGGCACAGATACGCAGTATTTT
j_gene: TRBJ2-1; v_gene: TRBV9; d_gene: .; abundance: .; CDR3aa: CASSVGGVEQFF; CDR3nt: TGTGCCAGCAGCGTAGGGGGGGTTGAGCAGTTCTTC
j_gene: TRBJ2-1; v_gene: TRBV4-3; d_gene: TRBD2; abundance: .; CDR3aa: CASSQDGLAGSSYNEQFF; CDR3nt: TGCGCCAGCAGCCAAGATGGGCTAGCGGGAAGCTCCTACAATGAGCAGTTCTTC
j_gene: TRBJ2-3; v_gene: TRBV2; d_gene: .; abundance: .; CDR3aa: CASRRGDTQYF; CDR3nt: TGTGCCAGCAGGAGGGGGGATACGCAGTATTTT
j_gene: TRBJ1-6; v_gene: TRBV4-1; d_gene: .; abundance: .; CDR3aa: CASSQDFTQERYSPLHF; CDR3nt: TGCGCCAGCAGCCAAGATTTCACCCAAGAGCGATATTCACCCCTCCACTTT
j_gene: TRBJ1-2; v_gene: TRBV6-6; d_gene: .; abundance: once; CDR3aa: CASRSNYGYTF; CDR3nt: TGTGCCAGCAGGTCAAACTATGGCTACACCTTC
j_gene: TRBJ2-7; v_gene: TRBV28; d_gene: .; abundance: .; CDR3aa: CASRVFGGRYEQYF; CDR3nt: TGTGCCAGCAGGGTTTTTGGGGGGCGGTACGAGCAGTACTTC
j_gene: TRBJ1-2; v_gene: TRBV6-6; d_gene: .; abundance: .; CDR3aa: CASRRRGDTNYGYTF; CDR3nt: TGTGCCAGCAGGAGGCGGGGGGATACTAACTATGGCTACACCTTC
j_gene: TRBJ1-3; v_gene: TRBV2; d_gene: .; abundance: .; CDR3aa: CATNPPRDNPSGNTIYF; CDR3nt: TGTGCCACAAATCCACCCAGGGATAATCCCTCTGGAAACACCATATATTTT
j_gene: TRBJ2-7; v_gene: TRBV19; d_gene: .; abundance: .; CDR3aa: CASSRVFGAYEQYF; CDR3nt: TGTGCCAGTAGTAGGGTCTTCGGGGCCTACGAGCAGTACTTC
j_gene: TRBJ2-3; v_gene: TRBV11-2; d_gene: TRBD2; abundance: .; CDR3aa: CASSLDSGRGGLDTQYF; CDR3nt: TGTGCCAGCAGCTTAGATAGCGGGAGGGGAGGGTTAGATACGCAGTATTTT
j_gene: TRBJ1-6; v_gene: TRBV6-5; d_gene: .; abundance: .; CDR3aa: CASRAGFTNSPLHF; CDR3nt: TGTGCCAGCAGGGCGGGGTTTACGAATTCACCCCTCCACTTT
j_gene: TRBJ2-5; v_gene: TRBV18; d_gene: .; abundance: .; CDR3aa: CASSPGLFGEETQYF; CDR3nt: TGTGCCAGCTCACCAGGACTGTTCGGGGAAGAGACCCAGTACTTC
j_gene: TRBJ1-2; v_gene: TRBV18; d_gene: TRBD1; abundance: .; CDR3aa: CASSPTTGAGGYTF; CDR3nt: TGTGCCAGCTCACCAACGACAGGGGCTGGTGGCTACACCTTC
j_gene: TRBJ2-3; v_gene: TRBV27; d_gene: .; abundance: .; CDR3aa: CASSLPSTDTQYF; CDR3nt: TGTGCCAGCAGTTTACCGAGCACAGATACGCAGTATTTT
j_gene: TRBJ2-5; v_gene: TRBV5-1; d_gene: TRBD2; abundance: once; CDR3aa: CASSQTSPQETQYF; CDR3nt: TGCGCCAGCAGTCAGACTAGCCCCCAAGAGACCCAGTACTTC
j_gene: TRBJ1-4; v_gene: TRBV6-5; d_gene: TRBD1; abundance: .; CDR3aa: CASRLTGNEKLFF; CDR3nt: TGTGCCAGCAGGTTGACAGGGAATGAAAAACTGTTTTTT
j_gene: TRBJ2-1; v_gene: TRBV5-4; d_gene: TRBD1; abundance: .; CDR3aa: CASSFDRGYEQFF; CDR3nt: TGTGCCAGCAGCTTCGACAGGGGGTATGAGCAGTTCTTC
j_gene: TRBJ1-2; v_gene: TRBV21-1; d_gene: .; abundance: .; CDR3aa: CASSKARANGYTF; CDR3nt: TGTGCCAGCAGCAAAGCCAGGGCGAATGGCTACACCTTC
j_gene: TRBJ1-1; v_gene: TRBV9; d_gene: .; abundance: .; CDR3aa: CASSTPPDTEAFF; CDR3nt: TGTGCCAGCAGCACCCCTCCCGACACTGAAGCTTTCTTT
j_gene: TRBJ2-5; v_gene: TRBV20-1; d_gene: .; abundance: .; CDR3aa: CSASVTETQYF; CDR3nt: TGCAGTGCTAGCGTCACGGAGACCCAGTACTTC
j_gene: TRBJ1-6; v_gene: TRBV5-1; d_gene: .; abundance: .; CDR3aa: CASSLDGQINSPLHF; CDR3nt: TGCGCCAGCAGCCTGGACGGACAGATTAATTCACCCCTCCACTTT
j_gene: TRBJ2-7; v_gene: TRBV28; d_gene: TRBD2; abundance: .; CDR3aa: CASSTSGLAGYEQYF; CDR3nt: TGTGCCAGCAGCACCTCGGGACTAGCGGGATACGAGCAGTACTTC
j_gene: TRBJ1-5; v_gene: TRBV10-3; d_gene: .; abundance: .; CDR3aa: CAIKGAGNSNQPQHF; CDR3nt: TGTGCCATCAAGGGAGCAGGGAATAGTAATCAGCCCCAGCATTTT
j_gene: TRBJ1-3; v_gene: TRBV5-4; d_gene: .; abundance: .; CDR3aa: CASSSSLTASGNTIYF; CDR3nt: TGTGCCAGCAGCTCCTCTTTGACAGCTAGTGGAAACACCATATATTTT
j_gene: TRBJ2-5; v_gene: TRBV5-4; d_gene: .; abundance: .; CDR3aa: CASSFEETQYF; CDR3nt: TGTGCCAGCAGCTTCGAAGAGACCCAGTACTTC
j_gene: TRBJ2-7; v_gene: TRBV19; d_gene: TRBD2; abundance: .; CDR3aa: CASSGTSGSLSYEQYF; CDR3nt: TGTGCCAGTAGCGGGACTAGCGGGAGCTTATCCTACGAGCAGTACTTC
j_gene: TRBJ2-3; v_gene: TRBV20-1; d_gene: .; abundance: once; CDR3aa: CSASGTDTQYF; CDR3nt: TGCAGTGCTAGCGGGACAGATACGCAGTATTTT
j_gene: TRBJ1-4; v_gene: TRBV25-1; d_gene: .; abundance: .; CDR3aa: CASSEPCRGGEKLFF; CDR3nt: TGTGCCAGCAGTGAACCGTGCCGGGGGGGTGAAAAACTGTTTTTT
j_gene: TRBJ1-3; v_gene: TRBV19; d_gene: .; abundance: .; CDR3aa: CASSGGSSGNTIYF; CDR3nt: TGTGCCAGTAGTGGCGGGAGCTCTGGAAACACCATATATTTT
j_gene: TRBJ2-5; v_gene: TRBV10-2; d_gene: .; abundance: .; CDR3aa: CASSEPGLGQETQYF; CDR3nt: TGCGCCAGCAGTGAGCCGGGTTTAGGCCAAGAGACCCAGTACTTC
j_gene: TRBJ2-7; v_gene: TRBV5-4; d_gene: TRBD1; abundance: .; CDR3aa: CASSLPGTGPHEQYF; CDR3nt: TGTGCCAGCAGCTTACCCGGGACAGGACCCCACGAGCAGTACTTC
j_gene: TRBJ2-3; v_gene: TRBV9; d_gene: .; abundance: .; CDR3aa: CASSVGQASADTQYF; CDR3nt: TGTGCCAGCAGCGTAGGTCAGGCAAGCGCAGATACGCAGTATTTT
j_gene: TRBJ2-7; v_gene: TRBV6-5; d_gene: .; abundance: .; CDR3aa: CASSYSIRRLSYEQYF; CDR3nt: TGTGCCAGCAGTTACTCGATCCGGAGGCTCTCCTACGAGCAGTACTTC
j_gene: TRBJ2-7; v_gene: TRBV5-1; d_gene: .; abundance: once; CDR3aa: CASSLGEGFYEQYF; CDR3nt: TGCGCCAGCAGCTTGGGTGAAGGGTTCTACGAGCAGTACTTC
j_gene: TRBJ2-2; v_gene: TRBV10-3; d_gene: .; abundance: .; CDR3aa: CAISESGLKNTGELFF; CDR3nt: TGTGCCATCAGTGAGTCGGGTTTAAAGAACACCGGGGAGCTGTTTTTT
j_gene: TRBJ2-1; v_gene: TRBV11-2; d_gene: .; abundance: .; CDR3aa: CATRGYPYNEQFF; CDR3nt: TGTGCCACGAGGGGGTACCCTTACAATGAGCAGTTCTTC
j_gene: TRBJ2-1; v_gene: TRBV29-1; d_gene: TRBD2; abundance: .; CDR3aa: CSVDAGLAGGGVYEQFF; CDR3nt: TGCAGCGTTGATGCGGGACTAGCGGGAGGGGGGGTCTATGAGCAGTTCTTC
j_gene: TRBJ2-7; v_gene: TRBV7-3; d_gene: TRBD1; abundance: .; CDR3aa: CASSLSAGQGIGEQYF; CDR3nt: TGTGCCAGCAGCCTCAGCGCGGGACAGGGAATCGGGGAGCAGTACTTC
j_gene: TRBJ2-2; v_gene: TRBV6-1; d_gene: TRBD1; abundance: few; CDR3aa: CARGTGGINTGELFF; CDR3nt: TGTGCCAGGGGGACAGGGGGAATTAACACCGGGGAGCTGTTTTTT
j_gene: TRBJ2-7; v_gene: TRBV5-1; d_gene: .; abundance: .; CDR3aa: CASSLRRQGPHEQYF; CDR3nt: TGCGCCAGCAGCTTAAGGCGGCAGGGTCCCCACGAGCAGTACTTC
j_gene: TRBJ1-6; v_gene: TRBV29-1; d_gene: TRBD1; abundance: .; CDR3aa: CSVGDRSGSPLHF; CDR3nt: TGCAGCGTTGGGGACAGGAGTGGTTCACCCCTCCACTTT
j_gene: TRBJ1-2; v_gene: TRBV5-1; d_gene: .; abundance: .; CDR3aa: CASSLAPQTYGYTF; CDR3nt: TGCGCCAGCAGCTTGGCCCCGCAAACCTATGGCTACACCTTC
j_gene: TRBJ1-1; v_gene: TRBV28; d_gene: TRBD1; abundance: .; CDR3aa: CAGSLPQGTEAFF; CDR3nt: TGTGCCGGCAGTTTACCACAGGGGACTGAAGCTTTCTTT
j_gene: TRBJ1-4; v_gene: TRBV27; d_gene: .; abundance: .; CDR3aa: CASRTTNEKLFF; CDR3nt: TGTGCCAGCCGAACAACTAATGAAAAACTGTTTTTT
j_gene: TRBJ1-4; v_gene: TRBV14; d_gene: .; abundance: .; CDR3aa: CASSQVWPGYAATTNEKLFF; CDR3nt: TGTGCCAGCAGCCAAGTTTGGCCCGGGTACGCTGCAACAACTAATGAAAAACTGTTTTTT
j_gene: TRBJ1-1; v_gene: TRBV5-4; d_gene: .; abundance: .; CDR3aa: CASSLGGGGTEAFF; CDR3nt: TGTGCCAGCAGCTTGGGAGGGGGTGGAACTGAAGCTTTCTTT
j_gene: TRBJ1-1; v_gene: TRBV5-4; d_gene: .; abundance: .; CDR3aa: CASSLVAGRETEAFF; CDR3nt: TGTGCCAGCAGCTTGGTAGCGGGGAGGGAAACTGAAGCTTTCTTT